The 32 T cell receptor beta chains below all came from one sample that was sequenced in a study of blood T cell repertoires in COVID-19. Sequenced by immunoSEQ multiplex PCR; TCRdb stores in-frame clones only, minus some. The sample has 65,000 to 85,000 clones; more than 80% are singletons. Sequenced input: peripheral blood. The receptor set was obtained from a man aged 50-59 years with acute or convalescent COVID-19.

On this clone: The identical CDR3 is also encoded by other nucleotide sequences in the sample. The CDR3 is CASSFQRDYGYTF. For the CDR3, the DNA is TGTGCCAGCAGTTTCCAGCGAGACTATGGCTACACCTTC. V and J are TRBV12-3 or TRBV12-4 and TRBJ1-2; no clear D. This CDR3 is built from 13 residues. Trimming left V 3 bases short and J 3 bases short, with 8 bases between.

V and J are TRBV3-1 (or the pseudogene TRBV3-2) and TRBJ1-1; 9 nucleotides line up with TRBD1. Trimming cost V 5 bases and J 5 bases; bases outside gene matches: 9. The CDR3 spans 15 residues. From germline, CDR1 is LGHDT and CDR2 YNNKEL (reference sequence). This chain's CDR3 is CASSVSPGQGTEAFF. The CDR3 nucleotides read TGTGCCAGCAGCGTGTCGCCGGGACAGGGAACTGAAGCTTTCTTT.

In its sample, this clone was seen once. In DNA, the CDR3 is TGTGCCAGCAGCTTTAGGAGAGCGGGACGGGAAGAGACCCAGTACTTC. As protein: CASSFRRAGREETQYF. This rearrangement joins TRBV7-2 to TRBJ2-5, with 7 bases fitting TRBD2. Losses at the gene ends were 3 bases for V and 3 bases for J; bases not matched to a gene: 10. Germline CDR1 is SGHTA and CDR2 is FQGNSA. The CDR3 loop spans 16 amino acids.

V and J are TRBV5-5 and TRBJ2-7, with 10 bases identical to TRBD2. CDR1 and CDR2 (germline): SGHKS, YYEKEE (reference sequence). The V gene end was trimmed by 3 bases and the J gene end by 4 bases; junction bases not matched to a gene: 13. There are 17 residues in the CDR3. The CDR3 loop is CASSSRASGRAGYEQYV. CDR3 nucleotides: TGTGCCAGCAGCTCCCGCGCCAGCGGGAGGGCCGGGTACGAGCAGTACGTC.

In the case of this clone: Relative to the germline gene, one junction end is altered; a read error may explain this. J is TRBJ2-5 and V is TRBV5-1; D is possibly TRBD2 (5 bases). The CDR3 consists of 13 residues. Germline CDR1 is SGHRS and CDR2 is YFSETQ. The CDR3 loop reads CASRLAAEETQYF. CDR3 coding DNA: TGCGCCAGCAGGTTGGCAGCGGAGGAGACCCAGTACTTC. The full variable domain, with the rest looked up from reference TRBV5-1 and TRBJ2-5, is KAGVTQTPRYLIKTRGQQVTLSCSPISGHRSVSWYQQTPGQGLQFLFEYFSETQRNKGNFPGRFSGRQFSNSRSEMNVSTLELGDSALYLCASRLAAEETQYFGPGTRLLVL.

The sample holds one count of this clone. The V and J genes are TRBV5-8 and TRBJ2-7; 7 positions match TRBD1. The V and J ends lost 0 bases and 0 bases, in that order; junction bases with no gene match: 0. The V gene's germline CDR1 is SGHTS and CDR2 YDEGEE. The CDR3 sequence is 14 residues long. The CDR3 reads CASSLGDSSYEQYV. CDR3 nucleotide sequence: TGTGCCAGCAGCTTGGGGGACAGCTCCTACGAGCAGTACGTC.

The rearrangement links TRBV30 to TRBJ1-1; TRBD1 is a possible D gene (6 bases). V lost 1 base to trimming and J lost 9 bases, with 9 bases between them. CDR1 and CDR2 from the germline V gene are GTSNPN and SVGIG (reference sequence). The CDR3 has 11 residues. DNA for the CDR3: TGTGCCTGGAGTGGCGGGGGGCAAGCTTTCTTT. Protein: CAWSGGGQAFF.

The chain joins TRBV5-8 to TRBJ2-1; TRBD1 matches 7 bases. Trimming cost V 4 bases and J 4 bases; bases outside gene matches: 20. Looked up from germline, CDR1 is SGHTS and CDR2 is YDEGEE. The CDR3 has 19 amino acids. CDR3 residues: CASSGMTGSWVVFYNEQFF. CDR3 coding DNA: TGTGCCAGCAGCGGAATGACAGGGTCTTGGGTGGTTTTTTACAATGAGCAGTTCTTC.

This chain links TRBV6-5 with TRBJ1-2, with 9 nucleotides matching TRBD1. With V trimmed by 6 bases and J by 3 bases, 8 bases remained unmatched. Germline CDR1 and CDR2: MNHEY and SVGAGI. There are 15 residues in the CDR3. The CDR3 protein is CASRTGQGLDYGYTF. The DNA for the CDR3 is TGTGCCAGCAGAACCGGACAGGGGCTTGACTATGGCTACACCTTC.

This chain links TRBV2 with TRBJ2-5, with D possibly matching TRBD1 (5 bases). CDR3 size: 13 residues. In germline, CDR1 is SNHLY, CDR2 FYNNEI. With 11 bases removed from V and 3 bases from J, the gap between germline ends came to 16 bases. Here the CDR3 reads CASGLGPEETQYF. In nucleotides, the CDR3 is TGTGCCTCGGGTCTGGGGCCGGAAGAGACCCAGTACTTC.

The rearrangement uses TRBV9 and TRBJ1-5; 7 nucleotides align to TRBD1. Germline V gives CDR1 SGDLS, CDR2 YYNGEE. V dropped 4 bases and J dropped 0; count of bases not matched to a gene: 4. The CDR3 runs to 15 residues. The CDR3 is CASSTRGDSNQPQHF. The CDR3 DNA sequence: TGTGCCAGCAGCACCAGGGGGGATAGCAATCAGCCCCAGCATTTT.

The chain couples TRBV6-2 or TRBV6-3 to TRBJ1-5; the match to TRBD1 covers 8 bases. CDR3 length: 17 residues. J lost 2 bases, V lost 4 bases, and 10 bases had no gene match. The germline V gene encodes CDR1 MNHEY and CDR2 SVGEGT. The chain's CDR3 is CASSSAYGTGGNQPQHF. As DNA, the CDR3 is TGTGCCAGCAGTTCCGCGTACGGGACAGGTGGCAATCAGCCCCAGCATTTT.

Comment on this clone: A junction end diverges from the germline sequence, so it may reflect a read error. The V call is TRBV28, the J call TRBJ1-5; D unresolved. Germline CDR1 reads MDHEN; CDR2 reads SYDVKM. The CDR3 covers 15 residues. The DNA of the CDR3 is TGTGCCAGCAGTTTATGGTTGATGGAGGATCAACCCCAGCATTTT. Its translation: CASSLWLMEDQPQHF. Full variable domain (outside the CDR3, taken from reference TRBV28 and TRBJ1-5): DVKVTQSSRYLVKRTGEKVFLECVQDMDHENMFWYRQDPGLGLRLIYFSYDVKMKEKGDIPEGYSVSREKKERFSLILESASTNQTSMYLCASSLWLMEDQPQHFGDGTRLSIL.

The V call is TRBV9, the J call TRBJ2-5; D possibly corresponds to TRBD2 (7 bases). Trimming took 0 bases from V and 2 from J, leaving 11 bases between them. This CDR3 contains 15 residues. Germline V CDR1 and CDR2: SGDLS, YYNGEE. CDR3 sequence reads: CASSVEGGSQETQYF. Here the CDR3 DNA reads TGTGCCAGCAGCGTAGAGGGGGGGAGTCAAGAGACCCAGTACTTC.

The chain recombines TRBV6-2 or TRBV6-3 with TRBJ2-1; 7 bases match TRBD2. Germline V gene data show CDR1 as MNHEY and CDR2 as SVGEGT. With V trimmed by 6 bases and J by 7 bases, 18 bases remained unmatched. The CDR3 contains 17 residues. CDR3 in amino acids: CASSFSVAGLFSNEQFF. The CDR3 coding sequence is TGTGCCAGCAGCTTTTCCGTAGCGGGCCTATTCTCAAATGAGCAGTTCTTC.

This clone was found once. The CDR3 nucleotides are TGTGCCAGCAGCTGGGGGAGACTAGCGTTCGAGCAGTACGTC. It translates to CASSWGRLAFEQYV. The V call is TRBV5-7, the J call TRBJ2-7, with TRBD2 matching 8 bases. TRBV5-7 is labeled an ORF, and its function is uncertain. The CDR3 length is 14 residues. Germline trimming cut 3 bases from V and 6 bases from J; bases unmatched to any gene: 8.

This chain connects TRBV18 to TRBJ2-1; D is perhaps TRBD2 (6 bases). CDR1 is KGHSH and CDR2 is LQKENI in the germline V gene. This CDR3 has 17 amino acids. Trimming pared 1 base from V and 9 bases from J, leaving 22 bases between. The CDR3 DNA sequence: TGTGCCAGCTCACCACAGATGGGGGGAACGGGCCCGTTTGAGCAGTTCTTC. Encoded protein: CASSPQMGGTGPFEQFF.

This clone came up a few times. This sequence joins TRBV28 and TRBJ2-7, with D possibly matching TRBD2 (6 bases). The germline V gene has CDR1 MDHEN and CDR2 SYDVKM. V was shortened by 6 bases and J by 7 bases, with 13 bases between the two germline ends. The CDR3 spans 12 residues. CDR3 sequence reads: CASSPVGREQYF. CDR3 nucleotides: TGTGCCAGCAGCCCCGTGGGGAGGGAGCAGTACTTC.

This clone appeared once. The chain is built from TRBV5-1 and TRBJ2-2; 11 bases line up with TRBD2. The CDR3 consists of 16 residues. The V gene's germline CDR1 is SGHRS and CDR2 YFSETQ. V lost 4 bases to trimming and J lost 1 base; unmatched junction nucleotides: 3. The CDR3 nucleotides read TGCGCCAGCAGCCTACTAGCGGGAGTGAACACCGGGGAGCTGTTTTTT. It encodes CASSLLAGVNTGELFF.

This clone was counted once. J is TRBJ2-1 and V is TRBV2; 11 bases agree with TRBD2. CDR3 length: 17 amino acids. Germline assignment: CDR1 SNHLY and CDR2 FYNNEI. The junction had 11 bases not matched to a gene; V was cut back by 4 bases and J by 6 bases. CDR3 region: CASSGPTSGTPANEQFF. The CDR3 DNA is TGTGCCAGCAGTGGTCCGACTAGCGGGACCCCTGCCAATGAGCAGTTCTTC.

CDR3 sequence reads: CATSLREAQETQYF. The CDR3 nucleotides read TGTGCCACATCCCTGCGGGAGGCCCAAGAGACCCAGTACTTC. The chain couples TRBV10-3 to TRBJ2-5; 8 bases line up with TRBD2. The ends lost 10 bases at V and 1 base at J; junction bases unmatched: 8. The germline CDR1 and CDR2 sequences are ENHRY and SYGVKD. The CDR3 runs to 14 residues.

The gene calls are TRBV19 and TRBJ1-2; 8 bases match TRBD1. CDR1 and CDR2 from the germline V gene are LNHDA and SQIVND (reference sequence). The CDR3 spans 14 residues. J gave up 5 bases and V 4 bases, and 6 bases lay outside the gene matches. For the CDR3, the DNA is TGTGCCAGTAGTAGGGGACAGGAGTTTTATGGCTACACCTTC. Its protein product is CASSRGQEFYGYTF.

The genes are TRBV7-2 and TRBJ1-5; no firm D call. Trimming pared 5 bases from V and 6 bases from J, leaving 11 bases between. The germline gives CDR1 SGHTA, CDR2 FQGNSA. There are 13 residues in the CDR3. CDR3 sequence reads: CASSAIRGQPQHF. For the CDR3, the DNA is TGTGCCAGCAGCGCGATCCGTGGTCAGCCCCAGCATTTT.

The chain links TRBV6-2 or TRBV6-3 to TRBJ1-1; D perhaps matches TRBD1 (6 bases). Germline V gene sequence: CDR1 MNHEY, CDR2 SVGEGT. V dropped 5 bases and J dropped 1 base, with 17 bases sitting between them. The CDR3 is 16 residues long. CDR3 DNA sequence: TGTGCCAGCAGTGGAGCCCCGGGAGGGGGGAACACTGAAGCTTTCTTT. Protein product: CASSGAPGGGNTEAFF.

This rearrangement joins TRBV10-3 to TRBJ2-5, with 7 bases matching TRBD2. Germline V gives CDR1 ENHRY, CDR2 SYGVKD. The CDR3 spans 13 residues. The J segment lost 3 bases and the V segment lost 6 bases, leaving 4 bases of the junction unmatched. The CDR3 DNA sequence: TGTGCCATCAGCCCGCGGGAGAAAGAGACCCAGTACTTC. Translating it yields CAISPREKETQYF.

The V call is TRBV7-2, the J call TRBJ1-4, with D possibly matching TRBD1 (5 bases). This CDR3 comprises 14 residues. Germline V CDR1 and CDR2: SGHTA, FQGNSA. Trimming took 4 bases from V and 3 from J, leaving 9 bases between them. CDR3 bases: TGTGCCAGCAGCTCCGACAGATCTAATGAAAAACTGTTTTTT. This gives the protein CASSSDRSNEKLFF.

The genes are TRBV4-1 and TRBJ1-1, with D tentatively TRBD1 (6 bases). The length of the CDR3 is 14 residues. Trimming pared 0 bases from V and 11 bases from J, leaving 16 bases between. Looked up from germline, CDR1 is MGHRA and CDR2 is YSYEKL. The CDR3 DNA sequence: TGCGCCAGCAGCCAAGATGGGGGCACGGCGTATGCTTTCTTT. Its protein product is CASSQDGGTAYAFF.

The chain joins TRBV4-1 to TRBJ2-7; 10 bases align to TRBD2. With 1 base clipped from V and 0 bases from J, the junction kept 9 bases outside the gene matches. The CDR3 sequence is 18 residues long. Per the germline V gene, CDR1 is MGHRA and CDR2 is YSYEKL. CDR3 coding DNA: TGCGCCAGCAGCCAAGGCCACCAGCGGGAGGGCCTCTCCTACGAGCAGTACTTC. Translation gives CASSQGHQREGLSYEQYF.

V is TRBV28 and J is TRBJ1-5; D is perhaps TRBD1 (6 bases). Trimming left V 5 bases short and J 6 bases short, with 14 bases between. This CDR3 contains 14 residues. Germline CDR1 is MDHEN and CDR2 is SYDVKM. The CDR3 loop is CASSRPGVVQPQHF. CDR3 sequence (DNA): TGTGCCAGCAGTCGTCCAGGGGTTGTTCAGCCCCAGCATTTT.

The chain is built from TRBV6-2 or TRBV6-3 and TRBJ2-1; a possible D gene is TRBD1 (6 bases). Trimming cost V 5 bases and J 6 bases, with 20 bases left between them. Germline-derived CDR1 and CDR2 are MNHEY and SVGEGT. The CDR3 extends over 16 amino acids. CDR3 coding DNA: TGTGCCAGCAGTACCCCAGGGGTACGGGTACGCAATGAGCAGTTCTTC. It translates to CASSTPGVRVRNEQFF.

CDR3 in DNA: TGTGCCAGCAGCGTAACTAGCGGGAGGGCAGATACGCAGTATTTT. Translating gives CASSVTSGRADTQYF. The chain couples TRBV9 to TRBJ2-3; 13 bases align to TRBD2. CDR1 is SGDLS and CDR2 is YYNGEE in the germline V gene. The V gene end was trimmed by 1 base and the J gene end by 4 bases; junction bases not matched to a gene: 0. The CDR3 has 15 amino acids.

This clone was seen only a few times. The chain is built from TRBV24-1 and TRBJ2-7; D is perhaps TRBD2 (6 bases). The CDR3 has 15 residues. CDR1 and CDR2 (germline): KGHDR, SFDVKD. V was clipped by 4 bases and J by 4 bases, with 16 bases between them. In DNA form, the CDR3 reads TGTGCCACCAGTGAAACGGGAGATATCGGGTACGAGCAGTACTTC. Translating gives CATSETGDIGYEQYF.